This T cell receptor beta chain was obtained from a study of cytotoxic CD8 clonotypes in ibrutinib-treated CLL (dated by TCRdb to 2020 to 2023). At the level of the whole study: The cohort had around twelve relapsed/refractory and around 16 treatment-naive patients; 17 were IGHV unmutated. Response samples were obtained after a median of 12 months of treatment, with a range of about 6 to 36 months. Responses were partial in about 25 patients and complete in 2; after median 68 months follow-up, about 14 stayed in remission and 12 progressed. Samples averaged 255,043 productive templates and 80,000 to 100,000 productive rearrangements. Cryopreserved peripheral blood mononuclear cells were obtained prior to treatment, at the time of response, and at either disease progression or sustained remission. All remission and progressive disease samples were collected while patients were still receiving ibrutinib. Longitudinal samples were available for about 30% of the roughly 90 trial participants. On the study overall, not on this receptor specifically: At ibrutinib response clonality went up, during sustained remission it held steady, and at progression it dropped back toward baseline. Public clonotypes were rare and either contracted or stayed stable during treatment, and the rise in clonality at ibrutinib response reflected the expansion of private clonotypes. Lymph node repertoires were not examined, and the timing of sampling was not matched between patients in sustained remission and those whose disease progressed. Baseline clonality was found to be higher than that of age-matched healthy donors and was strongly correlated with circulating CD8+ T-cell counts.

This clone came up once. It lacks a known antigen. No quality values exist for individual bases; no much larger clone is one base distant. On a MiSeq, deep resolution sequencing aimed for a depth between 1 in 1 million and 1 in 200,000 T cells, with each clonotype covered 10x on average. The immunoSEQ hsTCRB Kit was used to generate TCR beta libraries. Per the original workflow: Data were analyzed with ImmunoSEQ Data Assistant and ImmunoSEQ Analyzer, with V, D and J genes assigned per IMGT definitions. Clonality was computed as one minus normalized Shannon entropy of productive rearrangement frequencies, ranging from 0 to 1. Only overrepresented clonotypes making up at least 0.05% of the repertoire of each patient were included in the public clonotype analysis. Repertoires from 10 to 15 age-matched healthy donors in immuneACCESS were used as clonality controls. The table comes from immuneACCESS by way of TCRdb, which keeps in-frame sequences with V and J called. Part of the clones is missing from these tables; in studies checked, under half for an unresolved V gene and the rest for unknown reasons. The V and J calls and clone size were taken over from that table, and D and trimming were inferred from the DNA. The sample table records roughly 200,000 clones; 70% of these occur just once. Approximately 5.9% of the sample is taken by the ten largest.

The germline V gene sets CDR1 to SGDLS and CDR2 to YYNGEE. The CDR3 goes from the cysteine to the phenylalanine over 15 residues. Of the read, only the CDR3 DNA is kept; its 45 bases are in frame from base 1. Germline trimming: 0 bases from V, 6 bases from J; junction bases outside gene matches: 1. Sample time point, as interpreted from the label and publication: 12 months on ibrutinib. For TCR beta library preparation, about 2 micrograms of genomic DNA were isolated from cryopreserved PBMCs. Longitudinal blood samples from CLL patients receiving ibrutinib monotherapy were subjected to high-throughput TCR beta sequencing. The patients took part in an open-label, single-center phase 2 trial of ibrutinib monotherapy.

Sequenced here: PBMCs, sampled after 12 months of ibrutinib treatment. This TCR was recovered from a human donor with chronic lymphocytic leukemia. The chain uses TRBV9 and TRBJ2-2; TRBD1 agrees with 11 junctional bases. The base sequence is TGTGCCAGCAGCGTAGAGGGACAGGGGGCCGGGGAGCTGTTTTTT. Protein translation: CASSVEGQGAGELFF.